This section outlines one T cell receptor beta chain sequence together with its context. This CDR3 is built from 10 residues. Germline lookup yields CDR1 SNHLY and CDR2 FYNNEI. V was clipped by 6 bases and J by 15 bases, with 12 bases between them. The sample originates from a study of T cell responses to AZD1222 COVID-19 vaccine. This table comes from immunoSEQ multiplex PCR, and its TCRdb copy is limited to in-frame clones, with some not included. The table records roughly 150,000 clones, around 88% of them present only once. The TCR sequence derives from an adult who received the AZD1222 COVID-19 vaccine. This sequence joins TRBV2 and TRBJ2-1; D is unclear. The specimen was peripheral blood, collected 28 days after the second AZD1222 dose. CDR3 in amino acids: CASSPNVAFF. CDR3 coding DNA: TGTGCCAGCAGCCCAAACGTAGCGTTCTTC.